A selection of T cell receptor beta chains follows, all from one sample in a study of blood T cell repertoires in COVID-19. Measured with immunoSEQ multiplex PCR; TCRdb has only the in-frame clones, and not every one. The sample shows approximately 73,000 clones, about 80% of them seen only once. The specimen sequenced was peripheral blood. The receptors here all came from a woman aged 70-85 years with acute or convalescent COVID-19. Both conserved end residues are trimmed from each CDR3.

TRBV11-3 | ASSLSRTGELF
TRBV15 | ATTSTSGHFQETQY
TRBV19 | ASSTNRDNEQF
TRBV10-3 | AIKDGGHTEAF
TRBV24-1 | ATSMWGTGGYTDTQY
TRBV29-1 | SVETGTSRDNEQF
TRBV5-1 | ASSILGGTYEQY
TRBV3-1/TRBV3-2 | ASSQGGRPEAF
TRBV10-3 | AIRTDRGGDTIY
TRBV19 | ASRLSGNEAYGYT
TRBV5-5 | ASSATGVPGNTIY
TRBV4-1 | ASSPRDSYEQY
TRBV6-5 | ASSYRQGDTGELF
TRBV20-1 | RTGRGEKLF
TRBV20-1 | SASGWGIQREVPQETQY
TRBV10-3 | AISGQRQGLYNEQF